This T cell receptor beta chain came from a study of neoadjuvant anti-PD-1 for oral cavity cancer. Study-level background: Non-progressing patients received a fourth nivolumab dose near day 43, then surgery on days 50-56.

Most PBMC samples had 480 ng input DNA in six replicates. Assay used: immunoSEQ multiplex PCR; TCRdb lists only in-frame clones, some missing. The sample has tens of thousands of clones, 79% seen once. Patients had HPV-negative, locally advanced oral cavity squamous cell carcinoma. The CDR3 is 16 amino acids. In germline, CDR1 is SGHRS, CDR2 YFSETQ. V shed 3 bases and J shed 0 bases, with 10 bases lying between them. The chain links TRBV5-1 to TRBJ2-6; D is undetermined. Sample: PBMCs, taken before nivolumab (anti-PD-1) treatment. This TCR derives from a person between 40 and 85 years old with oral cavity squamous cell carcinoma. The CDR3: CASSSGYYSGANVLTF. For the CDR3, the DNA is TGCGCCAGCAGCTCAGGATATTACTCTGGGGCCAACGTCCTGACTTTC. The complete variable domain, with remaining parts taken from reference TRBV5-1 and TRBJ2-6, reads KAGVTQTPRYLIKTRGQQVTLSCSPISGHRSVSWYQQTPGQGLQFLFEYFSETQRNKGNFPGRFSGRQFSNSRSEMNVSTLELGDSALYLCASSSGYYSGANVLTFGAGSRLTVL.